Sequencing of this T cell receptor (beta chain) was carried out in a study of blood T cell repertoires in COVID-19. Study-level information: From T cells, B-cell-depleted T cells, or PBMCs came the material, which was cDNA or gDNA.

In the original analysis: Counts of nucleated cells, estimated from reference gene primer amplification, were obtained. Assay used: immunoSEQ multiplex PCR; TCRdb lists only in-frame clones, some missing. The V and J calls and clone size are taken from that table; D and trimming were inferred from the DNA. The sample yields around 97,000 clones, around 80% seen once. This clone showed up just once. The CDR3 has 13 residues. Sequenced input: peripheral blood. This receptor was identified in a man between 65 and 85 years old with acute or convalescent COVID-19. The chain links TRBV7-5 to TRBJ2-1; the table's D call, TRBD1, was not checked against the DNA. TRBV7-5 constitutes a pseudogene. The CDR3 loop is CARSSSGGFGQFF. The DNA of the CDR3 is TGTGCCAGAAGCAGTTCAGGGGGCTTCGGGCAGTTCTTC.